A single sample gave rise to the 9 T cell receptor beta chains below, sequenced in a study of blood T cell repertoires in COVID-19. Profiled with immunoSEQ multiplex PCR; TCRdb holds only in-frame clones, not every one. The data contain approximately 200,000 clones, about nine tenths of them singletons. Specimen: PBMCs or T cells enriched from blood (not recorded which). The origin of the receptors is a man between 25 and 39 years old in a cohort exposed to, infected with or recovered from COVID-19 (not recorded which).

The V call is TRBV10-2, the J call TRBJ1-3; no clear D gene. CDR1 and CDR2 from the germline V gene are WSHSY and SAAADI. Trimming removed 6 bases at V and 0 bases at J, with 6 bases between. CDR3 length: 13 residues. CDR3 sequence reads: CASRSSSGNTIYF. The CDR3 nucleotides are TGCGCCAGCAGGTCTTCCTCTGGAAACACCATATATTTT.

The chain has TRBV10-3 and TRBJ1-1; D is ambiguous. This CDR3 has 13 amino acids. Trimming removed 11 bases at V and 0 bases at J, with 13 bases between. Per the germline V gene, CDR1 is ENHRY and CDR2 is SYGVKD. As DNA, the CDR3 is TGTGCCGGCGGCAGTGAATTGAACACTGAAGCTTTCTTT. It encodes CAGGSELNTEAFF.

The J gene is TRBJ2-1, the V gene TRBV5-4, with D possibly matching TRBD1 (6 bases). Trimming pared 5 bases from V and 4 bases from J, leaving 10 bases between. Germline assignment: CDR1 SGHNT and CDR2 YYREEE (reference sequence). The CDR3 loop spans 13 amino acids. CDR3 nucleotide sequence: TGTGCCAGCAGTCAAACAGGGTACAATGAGCAGTTCTTC. Encoded protein: CASSQTGYNEQFF.

This chain uses TRBV5-1 with TRBJ2-7, with 10 bases fitting TRBD2. The V gene's germline CDR1 is SGHRS and CDR2 YFSETQ. The CDR3 covers 14 residues. V dropped 4 bases and J dropped 1; count of bases not matched to a gene: 2. The CDR3, as DNA: TGCGCCAGCAGCGCGACTAGCGGGTCCTACGAGCAGTACTTC. Amino acid sequence: CASSATSGSYEQYF.

This chain uses TRBV18 with TRBJ2-7; tentatively, D is TRBD1 (6 bases). CDR1 is KGHSH, CDR2 LQKENI, per germline. This CDR3 spans 13 amino acids. V was clipped by 3 bases and J by 7 bases, with 13 bases between them. The CDR3 coding sequence is TGTGCCAGCTCACCCGACAGGCGTGGGGAGCAGTACTTC. Protein product: CASSPDRRGEQYF.

The V call is TRBV28, the J call TRBJ1-2, with D tentatively TRBD1 (6 bases). This CDR3 has 16 amino acids. CDR1 MDHEN and CDR2 SYDVKM come from the germline V gene. With 10 bases removed from V and 2 bases from J, the gap between germline ends came to 23 bases. CDR3: CAIRQPSGAQNYGYTF. Here the CDR3 DNA reads TGTGCCATCCGCCAACCCTCAGGGGCGCAGAACTATGGCTACACCTTC.

The chain is built from TRBV5-1 and TRBJ1-2; TRBD1 aligns across 7 bases. Germline assignment: CDR1 SGHRS and CDR2 YFSETQ. The J segment lost 8 bases and the V segment lost 5 bases, leaving 9 bases of the junction unmatched. This CDR3 comprises 13 residues. CDR3 nucleotide sequence: TGCGCCAGCAGATACGGGACAGCTGAAGGCTACACCTTC. This translates into CASRYGTAEGYTF.

The chain has TRBV5-1 and TRBJ2-7; a possible D gene is TRBD1 (5 bases). The CDR3 totals 12 residues. Per germline, CDR1 SGHRS and CDR2 YFSETQ. V was shortened by 0 bases and J by 5 bases, with 6 bases between the two germline ends. In DNA form, the CDR3 reads TGCGCCAGCAGCTTGGTAGGGGACGAGCAGTACTTC. It is translated as CASSLVGDEQYF. The whole variable domain, filled in from reference TRBV5-1 and TRBJ2-7, reads KAGVTQTPRYLIKTRGQQVTLSCSPISGHRSVSWYQQTPGQGLQFLFEYFSETQRNKGNFPGRFSGRQFSNSRSEMNVSTLELGDSALYLCASSLVGDEQYFGPGTRLTVT.

The genes are TRBV6-4 and TRBJ2-1; 10 nucleotides line up with TRBD2. V gave up 4 bases and J gave up 0 bases; unmatched junction bases: 6. Germline assignment: CDR1 MRHNA and CDR2 SNTAGT. This CDR3 spans 17 amino acids. CDR3 coding DNA: TGTGCCAGCAGTGCCTTCGCTAGCGGGAGCTCCTACAATGAGCAGTTCTTC. This codes for CASSAFASGSSYNEQFF.